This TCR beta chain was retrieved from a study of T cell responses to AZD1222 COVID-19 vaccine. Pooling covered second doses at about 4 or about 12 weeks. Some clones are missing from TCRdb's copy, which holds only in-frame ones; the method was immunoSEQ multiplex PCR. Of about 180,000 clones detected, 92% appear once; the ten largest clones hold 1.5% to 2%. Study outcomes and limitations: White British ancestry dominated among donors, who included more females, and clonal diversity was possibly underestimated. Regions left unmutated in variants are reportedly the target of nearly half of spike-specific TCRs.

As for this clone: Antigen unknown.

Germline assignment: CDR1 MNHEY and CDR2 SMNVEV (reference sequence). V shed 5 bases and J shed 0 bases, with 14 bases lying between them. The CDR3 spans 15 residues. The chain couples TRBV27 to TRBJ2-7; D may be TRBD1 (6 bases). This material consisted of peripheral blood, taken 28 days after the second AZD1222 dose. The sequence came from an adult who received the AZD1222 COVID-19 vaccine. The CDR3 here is CASSPSTGNSYEQYF. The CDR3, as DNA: TGTGCCAGCAGTCCGTCCACAGGGAACTCCTACGAGCAGTACTTC.